This TCR beta chain came from a study of cytomegalovirus exposure and HLA in healthy donors. About this clone itself: Its antigen is not known.

The PCR contained 60 Vbeta and 13 Jbeta primers. Profiled with immunoSEQ multiplex PCR; TCRdb holds only in-frame clones, not every one. Here the sample spans over 55,000 clones, around 87% being singletons. Study-wide points: The authors excluded some V segments, including TRBV6-2 and TRBV6-3, as indistinguishable.

Unmatched junction bases numbered 4, after V lost 3 bases and J lost 5 bases. Germline V gene lookup returns CDR1 SGDLS and CDR2 YYNGEE. CDR3 length equals 13 residues. The TCR sequence derives from a man aged 18-30 years in good health and CMV-seronegative. The sequencing input was PBMCs. This chain joins TRBV9 and TRBJ1-2; 7 nucleotides line up with TRBD1. The CDR3 region is CASSAGDSYGYTF. DNA for the CDR3: TGTGCCAGCAGCGCCGGGGACAGTTATGGCTACACCTTC.